This TCR beta chain was sequenced in a study of T cells after yellow fever vaccination. Study results and limitations: Once the booster was given, most primary-vaccination clones reappeared, at 95% to 97% for CD4 and more than 85% for CD8.

This clonotype was observed at least ten times. What it binds is unknown. They built TCR cDNA with 5'RACE template switching, a step that put in a universal primer site and UMIs. TCRdb re-derived calls from the 5' RACE reads in MiXCR, one entry per CDR3 protein. The sample gives about 110,000 distinct CDR3 sequences, 6.5% to 9% of which show up once; 25% is in the top ten. This TCR derives from a man aged 30-40 years who received the YFV17D yellow fever vaccine. The source was CD8+ T cells sorted from PBMCs, collected 45 days after the yellow fever booster vaccination.

The CDR3 loop is CATSIGLAGPASTDTQYF. CDR3 coding DNA: TGTGCCACCAGCATCGGACTAGCGGGGCCCGCTAGCACAGATACGCAGTATTTT. V gene TRBV15 combines with J gene TRBJ2-3; the match to TRBD2 covers 12 bases. Germline loops: CDR1 LNHNV, CDR2 YYDKDF (reference sequence). The CDR3 has 18 amino acids. J was trimmed by 0 bases and V by 4 bases; bases with no gene match: 8.